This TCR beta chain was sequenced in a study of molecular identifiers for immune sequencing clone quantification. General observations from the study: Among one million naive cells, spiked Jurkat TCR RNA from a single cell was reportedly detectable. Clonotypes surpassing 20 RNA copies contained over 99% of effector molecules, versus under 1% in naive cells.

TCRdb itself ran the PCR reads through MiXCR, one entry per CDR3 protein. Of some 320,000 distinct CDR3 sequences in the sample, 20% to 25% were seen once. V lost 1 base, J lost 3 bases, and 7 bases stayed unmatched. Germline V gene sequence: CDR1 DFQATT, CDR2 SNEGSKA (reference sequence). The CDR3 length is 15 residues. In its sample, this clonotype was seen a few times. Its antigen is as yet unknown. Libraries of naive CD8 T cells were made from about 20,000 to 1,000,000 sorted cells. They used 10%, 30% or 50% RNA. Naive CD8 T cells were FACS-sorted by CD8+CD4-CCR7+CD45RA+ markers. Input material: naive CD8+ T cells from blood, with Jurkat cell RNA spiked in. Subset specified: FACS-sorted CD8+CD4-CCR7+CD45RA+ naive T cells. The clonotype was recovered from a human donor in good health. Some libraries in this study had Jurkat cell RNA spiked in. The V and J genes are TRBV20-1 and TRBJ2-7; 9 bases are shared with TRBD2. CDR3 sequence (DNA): TGCAGTGCTAGAGGGCTAGCGGGGACCCTCTACGAGCAGTACTTC. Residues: CSARGLAGTLYEQYF.